This T cell receptor (beta chain) originates from a study of identical twins. In its sample, this clonotype was seen a few times. MiXCR, applied by TCRdb to the 5' RACE reads, yields one record per CDR3 protein. Here the sample spans about 470,000 distinct CDR3 sequences, roughly 24% being singletons. Trimming shortened V by 6 bases and J by 2 bases, and 15 bases separated the two germline ends. CDR1 is MNHEY and CDR2 is SMNVEV in the germline V gene (reference sequence). The CDR3 runs 15 residues. The sample was also reused in another study, on T cells expressing NK-cell markers. That report adds: According to the study, TCR beta repertoires originated from sorted CD3+CD56+NKG2C+, CD3+CD56+NKG2C- and CD3+CD56-NKG2C+ T cells. Dominant NKG2C+ clonotypes accounted for roughly 1.0-7.0% of CD8+ T cells in six donors. Dominance of the CD3+CD56-NKG2C+ fraction by these clonotypes also held in several donors.

The chain couples TRBV27 to TRBJ2-3; D may be TRBD2 (6 bases). The source of this sequence is a woman aged 18-29 years in good health. Sequencing was performed on CD4+ T cells sorted from blood. The CDR3 sequence: CASSFQRTNTDTQYF. CDR3 DNA sequence: TGTGCCAGCAGCTTCCAGCGGACTAACACAGATACGCAGTATTTT.